The 7 T cell receptor beta chains presented below share a single source sample, sequenced in a study of blood T cell repertoires in COVID-19 (dated by TCRdb to the early 2020s). Library preparation was by the immunoSEQ multiplex PCR assay. TCRdb retrieved this table from immuneACCESS and kept in-frame rearrangements only. Not all clones are present; in checked studies, unresolved V genes account for under half, and no reason is known for the remainder. Present in this sample are approximately 120,000 clones, more than 70% of which were seen just once. The top ten clones comprise around 5% of the sample. The sequenced sample consisted of peripheral blood. These receptors were collected from a human donor in a cohort sampled during active COVID-19.

The V call is TRBV19, the J call TRBJ1-1; no reliable D call. V lost 5 bases and J lost 3, with 10 bases in between. The CDR3 length is 13 residues. In germline, CDR1 is LNHDA, CDR2 SQIVND (reference sequence). CDR3 amino acids: CASSFTRYTEAFF. The CDR3 DNA reads TGTGCCAGTAGTTTCACACGTTACACTGAAGCTTTCTTT.

This sequence joins TRBV6-5 and TRBJ2-1; a possible D gene is TRBD1 (5 bases). CDR3 size: 14 residues. Germline V gene sequence: CDR1 MNHEY, CDR2 SVGAGI. Between the trimmed V and J ends, which lost 0 bases and 7 bases, there was a span of 10 bases. The CDR3 is CASSYSISGNEQFF. CDR3 DNA: TGTGCCAGCAGTTACTCGATATCAGGGAATGAGCAGTTCTTC.

The rearrangement joins TRBV6-5 to TRBJ2-7; D is perhaps TRBD1 (5 bases). Germline V CDR1 and CDR2: MNHEY, SVGAGI. The CDR3 has 14 amino acids. V was cut by 4 bases and J by 2 bases, with 12 bases left in between. CDR3 residues: CASSLWGEPYEQYF. The CDR3 DNA follows: TGTGCCAGCAGTTTATGGGGCGAACCCTACGAGCAGTACTTC.

The chain employs TRBV24-1 and TRBJ2-7, with TRBD2 identical over 7 bases. With 6 bases clipped from V and 3 bases from J, the junction kept 7 bases outside the gene matches. The CDR3 spans 14 residues. The germline CDR1 and CDR2 sequences are KGHDR and SFDVKD. In DNA form, the CDR3 reads TGTGCCACCAGTTCGGCTAGCGGTATCTACGAGCAGTACTTC. This gives the protein CATSSASGIYEQYF.

The gene calls are TRBV28 and TRBJ2-1; 14 nucleotides align to TRBD2. J was trimmed by 7 bases and V by 5 bases; bases with no gene match: 4. Looked up from germline, CDR1 is MDHEN and CDR2 is SYDVKM. The CDR3 contains 15 residues. CDR3 in amino acids: CASSATSGRGNEQFF. CDR3 DNA sequence: TGTGCCAGCAGTGCGACTAGCGGGAGGGGGAATGAGCAGTTCTTC.

This clone was recorded once. The genes are TRBV10-1 and TRBJ2-7; 8 bases line up with TRBD2. This CDR3 region has 16 residues. Germline CDR1 WNHNN, CDR2 SYGVQD (reference sequence). V was clipped by 2 bases and J by 2 bases; unmatched bases: 8. CDR3 residues: CASSEGSGRIAYEQYF. CDR3 sequence (DNA): TGCGCCAGCAGTGAGGGGAGCGGGAGAATTGCCTACGAGCAGTACTTC.

This clone was recorded only once. This chain links TRBV7-8 with TRBJ2-7; D is perhaps TRBD2 (6 bases). V was pared by 3 bases and J by 2 bases, with 20 bases between. The length of the CDR3 is 17 residues. CDR1 is SGHVS, CDR2 FQNEAQ, per germline. In DNA, the CDR3 is TGTGCCAGCAGCTTCCCCGGAGTCGCGGGAACGACCTACGAGCAGTACTTC. It encodes CASSFPGVAGTTYEQYF.